This T cell receptor beta chain was obtained from a study of blood T cell repertoires in COVID-19. Profiling relied on immunoSEQ multiplex PCR, and the TCRdb table lists in-frame clones only, not all of them. The top ten hold approximately 1.2% of the sample, which has around 240,000 clones, around 90% seen once. CDR3 length: 14 residues. V trimming: 6 bases; J trimming: 5 bases; junction bases outside the gene matches: 9. Per germline, CDR1 MNHEY and CDR2 SVGAGI. The source is a human donor in a cohort exposed to, infected with or recovered from COVID-19 (not recorded which). The donor label of this sample is uncertain. V usage is TRBV6-5 and J usage is TRBJ1-1, with 7 bases identical to TRBD1. The specimen sequenced was PBMCs or T cells enriched from blood (not recorded which). The CDR3 loop is CASRQGYRKTEAFF. The CDR3 region has the DNA TGTGCCAGCAGACAGGGGTATAGAAAGACTGAAGCTTTCTTT.